Listed below are T cell receptor beta chains from one sample, sequenced in a study of blood T cell repertoires in COVID-19. Profiling relied on immunoSEQ multiplex PCR, and the TCRdb table lists in-frame clones only, not all of them. The data contain more than 75,000 clones, over 80% of them singletons. Sequenced input: peripheral blood. These receptors originate from a woman older than 75 with active or convalescent COVID-19. The CDR3 runs from the conserved cysteine through the conserved F or W. A D gene is named only where the DNA matches it firmly. Rows give clone size only sometimes, using once, few, many, or a class for an expanded clone.

V gene	D gene	clone size	J gene	CDR3 protein	CDR3 DNA
TRBV30	TRBD1	-	TRBJ1-4	CAWNTGQGPEKLFF	TGTGCCTGGAATACGGGACAGGGACCCGAAAAACTGTTTTTT
TRBV6-5	-	-	TRBJ1-1	CASSYSPSETEAFF	TGTGCCAGCAGTTACTCGCCCTCAGAAACTGAAGCTTTCTTT
TRBV27	TRBD1	once	TRBJ2-5	CASSSRQGKETQYF	TGTGCCAGCAGTTCCCGACAGGGTAAAGAGACCCAGTACTTC
TRBV3-1/TRBV3-2	-	-	TRBJ1-2	CASSQEGANYGYTF	TGTGCCAGCAGCCAAGAAGGGGCCAATTATGGCTACACCTTC
TRBV3-1/TRBV3-2	-	-	TRBJ1-2	CASSLGQGGYTF	TGTGCCAGCAGCCTAGGTCAGGGAGGCTACACCTTC
TRBV30	TRBD1	-	TRBJ1-1	CAWRGGTGVTEAFF	TGTGCCTGGAGAGGGGGAACAGGGGTCACTGAAGCTTTCTTT
TRBV5-5	-	-	TRBJ1-4	CASSRGATNEKLFF	TGTGCCAGCAGTCGAGGAGCAACTAATGAAAAACTGTTTTTT
TRBV5-1	TRBD2	once	TRBJ2-3	CASSLDSGATTDTQYF	TGCGCCAGCAGCTTGGATAGCGGGGCGACCACAGATACGCAGTATTTT
TRBV18	TRBD1	-	TRBJ2-3	CASSLQYRGQTDTQYF	TGTGCCAGCTCACTACAATACAGGGGCCAGACAGATACGCAGTATTTT
TRBV5-8	-	-	TRBJ2-3	CASSISGLTDTQYF	TGTGCCAGCAGCATATCTGGGCTCACAGATACGCAGTATTTT
TRBV6-6	TRBD2	-	TRBJ2-1	CASMTTGGPAEQFF	TGTGCCAGCATGACTACGGGAGGGCCAGCTGAGCAGTTCTTC
TRBV5-1	TRBD1	-	TRBJ1-1	CASSRDSNIRNTEAFF	TGCGCCAGCAGCCGGGACAGTAACATAAGGAACACTGAAGCTTTCTTT
TRBV5-1	TRBD1	-	TRBJ1-3	CASSLLQGAQGNTIYF	TGCGCCAGCAGCTTGTTACAGGGGGCGCAAGGAAACACCATATATTTT
TRBV4-2	TRBD1	-	TRBJ1-2	CASSQEGQGVSPDGYTF	TGTGCCAGCAGCCAAGAGGGACAGGGAGTGTCCCCCGATGGCTACACCTTC
TRBV21-1	-	once	TRBJ1-5	CASSIRVQWGKPQHF	TGTGCCAGCAGTATCAGGGTTCAATGGGGTAAGCCCCAGCATTTT
TRBV9	TRBD2	-	TRBJ2-5	CASSAGTSGGRQETQYF	TGTGCCAGCAGCGCCGGGACTAGCGGGGGTCGGCAAGAGACCCAGTACTTC
TRBV19	-	few	TRBJ1-3	CASSVLVGAGNTIYF	TGTGCCAGTAGTGTCCTCGTGGGAGCTGGAAACACCATATATTTT
TRBV24-1	-	-	TRBJ2-1	CATSDGDSSFYNEQFF	TGTGCCACCAGTGATGGTGATAGCAGCTTTTACAATGAGCAGTTCTTC
TRBV30	-	-	TRBJ2-7	CAWSTGLGEQYF	TGTGCCTGGAGTACGGGGTTGGGCGAGCAGTACTTC
TRBV5-4	TRBD1	-	TRBJ1-3	CASTLQGAASGNTIYF	TGTGCCAGCACCCTTCAGGGGGCTGCTTCTGGAAACACCATATATTTT
TRBV18	TRBD1	-	TRBJ1-2	CASSPTGVYGYTF	TGTGCCAGCTCCCCAACAGGGGTCTATGGCTACACCTTC
TRBV6-5	-	few	TRBJ1-4	CASSYRGRTSPEKLFF	TGTGCCAGCAGTTACCGAGGGCGGACCTCCCCTGAAAAACTGTTTTTT
TRBV19	-	-	TRBJ1-2	CASTMMGSWEGGYTF	TGTGCCAGTACTATGATGGGGTCCTGGGAGGGCGGCTACACCTTC
TRBV6-1	-	few	TRBJ2-7	CASSEESGSSYEQYF	TGTGCCAGCAGTGAAGAGAGTGGGAGCTCCTACGAGCAGTACTTC
TRBV6-2/TRBV6-3	TRBD2	once	TRBJ2-1	CASSYSGLAGGWPQFF	TGTGCCAGCAGTTACTCAGGACTAGCGGGGGGATGGCCGCAGTTCTTC
TRBV20-1	-	-	TRBJ2-1	CSAMAPEQFF	TGCAGTGCTATGGCCCCTGAGCAGTTCTTC
TRBV11-3	-	once	TRBJ2-7	CASSSGDYEQYF	TGTGCCAGCAGCTCGGGGGACTACGAGCAGTACTTC
TRBV4-1	TRBD2	-	TRBJ2-7	CASSQDWLAGLYEQYF	TGCGCCAGCAGCCAAGATTGGCTAGCGGGACTCTACGAGCAGTACTTC
TRBV15	-	once	TRBJ1-6	CATSRGGLTNSPLHF	TGTGCCACCAGCAGGGGGGGACTGACTAATTCACCCCTCCACTTT
TRBV6-2/TRBV6-3	-	-	TRBJ1-6	CASSGPGQNSPLHF	TGTGCCAGCAGTGGTCCGGGACAAAATTCACCCCTCCACTTT
TRBV20-1	-	-	TRBJ2-2	CSASGTENTGELFF	TGCAGTGCTAGTGGGACTGAGAACACCGGGGAGCTGTTTTTT
TRBV6-6	-	-	TRBJ1-6	CASSPGVGVRDSPLHF	TGTGCCAGCAGTCCGGGGGTAGGAGTAAGGGATTCACCCCTCCACTTT
TRBV6-6	-	-	TRBJ2-7	CASGGQGISREQYF	TGTGCCAGCGGAGGCCAGGGGATTTCTCGCGAGCAGTACTTC
TRBV30	-	once	TRBJ1-4	CAWTNDEKLFF	TGTGCCTGGACCAATGATGAAAAACTGTTTTTT
TRBV9	TRBD2	few	TRBJ2-1	CASSVDLAVSYNEQFF	TGTGCCAGCAGCGTAGATCTAGCGGTCTCCTACAATGAGCAGTTCTTC
TRBV7-9	-	-	TRBJ2-3	CASSFGQTDTDTQYF	TGTGCCAGCAGCTTTGGACAGACAGACACAGATACGCAGTATTTT
TRBV6-2/TRBV6-3	-	-	TRBJ1-5	CASSTLTGWHQPQHF	TGTGCCAGCAGCACGCTCACAGGCTGGCATCAGCCCCAGCATTTT
TRBV18	TRBD1	-	TRBJ2-3	CASLTQGADTDTQYF	TGTGCCAGCCTAACACAGGGGGCGGACACAGATACGCAGTATTTT
TRBV18	TRBD1	-	TRBJ1-5	CASSPLGQGASPQHF	TGTGCCAGCTCACCACTGGGACAGGGAGCCTCGCCCCAGCATTTT
TRBV4-2	-	-	TRBJ1-5	CASSQESTGVGQPQHF	TGTGCCAGCAGCCAAGAATCGACGGGGGTGGGGCAGCCCCAGCATTTT